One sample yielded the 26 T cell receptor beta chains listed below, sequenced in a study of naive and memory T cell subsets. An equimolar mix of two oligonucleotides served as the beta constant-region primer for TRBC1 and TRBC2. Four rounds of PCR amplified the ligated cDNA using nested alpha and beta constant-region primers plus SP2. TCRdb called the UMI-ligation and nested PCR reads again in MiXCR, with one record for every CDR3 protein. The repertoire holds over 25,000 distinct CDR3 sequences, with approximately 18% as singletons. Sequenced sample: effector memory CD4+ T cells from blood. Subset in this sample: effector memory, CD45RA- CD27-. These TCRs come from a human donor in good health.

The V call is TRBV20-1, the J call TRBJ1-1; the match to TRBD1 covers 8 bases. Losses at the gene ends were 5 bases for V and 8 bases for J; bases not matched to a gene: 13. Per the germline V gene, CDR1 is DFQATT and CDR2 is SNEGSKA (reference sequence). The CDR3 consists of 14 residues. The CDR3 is CSAPNLGGQVEAFF. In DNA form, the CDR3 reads TGCAGTGCTCCGAACCTGGGGGGACAGGTCGAAGCTTTCTTT.

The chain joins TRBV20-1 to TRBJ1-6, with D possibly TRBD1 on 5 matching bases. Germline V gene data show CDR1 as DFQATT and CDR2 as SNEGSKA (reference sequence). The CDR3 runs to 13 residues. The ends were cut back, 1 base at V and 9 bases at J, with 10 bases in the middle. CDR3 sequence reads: CSARGGAGSPLHF. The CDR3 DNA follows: TGCAGTGCTAGAGGGGGCGCCGGTTCACCCCTCCACTTT.

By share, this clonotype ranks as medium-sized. The CDR3 DNA reads as TGTGCCAGCAGCTTGCTTAATGAGCAGTTCTTC. It translates to CASSLLNEQFF. The rearrangement joins TRBV7-2 to TRBJ2-1; D is ambiguous. CDR3 length equals 11 residues. The germline V gene encodes CDR1 SGHTA and CDR2 FQGNSA. The V end was cut by 3 bases, the J end by 7 bases, with 4 bases between. The full variable domain, its missing parts supplied by reference TRBV7-2 and TRBJ2-1, is GAGVSQSPSNKVTEKGKDVELRCDPISGHTALYWYRQSLGQGLEFLIYFQGNSAPDKSGLPSDRFSAERTGGSVSTLTIQRTQQEDSAVYLCASSLLNEQFFGPGTRLTVL.

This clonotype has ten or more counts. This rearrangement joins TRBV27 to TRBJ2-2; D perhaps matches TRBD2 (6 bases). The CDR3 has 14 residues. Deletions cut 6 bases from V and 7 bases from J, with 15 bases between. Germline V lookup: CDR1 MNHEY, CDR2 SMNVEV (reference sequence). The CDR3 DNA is TGTGCCAGCAGACCCCCCCCAGCGGGCGGGGAGCTGTTTTTT. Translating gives CASRPPPAGGELFF.

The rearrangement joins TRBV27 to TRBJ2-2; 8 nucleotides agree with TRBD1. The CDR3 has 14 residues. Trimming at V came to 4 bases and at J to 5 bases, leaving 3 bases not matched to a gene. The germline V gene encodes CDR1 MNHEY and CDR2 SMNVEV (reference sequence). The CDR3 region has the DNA TGTGCCAGCAGTTCTAACAGGGGGACCGGGGAGCTGTTTTTT. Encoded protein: CASSSNRGTGELFF.

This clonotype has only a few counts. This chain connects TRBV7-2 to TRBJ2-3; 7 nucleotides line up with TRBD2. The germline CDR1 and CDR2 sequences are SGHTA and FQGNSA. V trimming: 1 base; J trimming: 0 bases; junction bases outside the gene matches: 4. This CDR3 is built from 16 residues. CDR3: CASSLDSGISTDTQYF. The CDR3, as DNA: TGTGCCAGCAGCTTAGACAGCGGGATAAGCACAGATACGCAGTATTTT.

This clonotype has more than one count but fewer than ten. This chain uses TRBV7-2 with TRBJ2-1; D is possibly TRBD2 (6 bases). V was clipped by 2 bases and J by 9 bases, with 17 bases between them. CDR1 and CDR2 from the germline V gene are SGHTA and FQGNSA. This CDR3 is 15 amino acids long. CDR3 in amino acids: CASSLSPGTAGEQFF. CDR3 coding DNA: TGTGCCAGCAGCTTATCCCCGGGAACAGCGGGTGAGCAGTTCTTC.

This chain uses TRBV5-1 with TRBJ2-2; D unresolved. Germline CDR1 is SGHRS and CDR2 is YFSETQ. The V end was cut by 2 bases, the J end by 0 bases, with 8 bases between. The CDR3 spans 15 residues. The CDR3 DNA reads TGCGCCAGCAGCTTCTTCCCCGCGAACACCGGGGAGCTGTTTTTT. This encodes CASSFFPANTGELFF.

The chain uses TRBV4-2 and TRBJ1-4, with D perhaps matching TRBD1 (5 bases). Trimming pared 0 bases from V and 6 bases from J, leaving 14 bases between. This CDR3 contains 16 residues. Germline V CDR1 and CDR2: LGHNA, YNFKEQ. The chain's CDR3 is CASSQDKSRGDEKLFF. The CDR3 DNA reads TGTGCCAGCAGCCAAGATAAATCAAGGGGTGATGAAAAACTGTTTTTT.

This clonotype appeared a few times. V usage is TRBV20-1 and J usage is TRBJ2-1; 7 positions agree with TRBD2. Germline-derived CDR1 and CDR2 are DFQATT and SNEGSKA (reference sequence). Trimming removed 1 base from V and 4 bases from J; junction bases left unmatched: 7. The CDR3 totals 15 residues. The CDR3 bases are TGCAGTGCTAGAGGTCGAGGCGGGAGTTACAATGAGCAGTTCTTC. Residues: CSARGRGGSYNEQFF.

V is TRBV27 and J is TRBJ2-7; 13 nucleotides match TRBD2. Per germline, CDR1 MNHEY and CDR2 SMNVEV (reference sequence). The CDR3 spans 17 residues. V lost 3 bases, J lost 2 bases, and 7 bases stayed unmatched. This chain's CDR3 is CASSFAPTSGRPYEQYF. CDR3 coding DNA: TGTGCCAGCAGTTTTGCTCCGACTAGCGGGAGGCCCTACGAGCAGTACTTC.

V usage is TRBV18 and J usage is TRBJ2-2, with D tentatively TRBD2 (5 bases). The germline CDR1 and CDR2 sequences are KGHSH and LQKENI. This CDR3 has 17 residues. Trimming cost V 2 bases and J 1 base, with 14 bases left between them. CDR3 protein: CASSPNLGGRNTGELFF. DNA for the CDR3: TGTGCCAGCTCACCAAATTTAGGAGGAAGGAACACCGGGGAGCTGTTTTTT.

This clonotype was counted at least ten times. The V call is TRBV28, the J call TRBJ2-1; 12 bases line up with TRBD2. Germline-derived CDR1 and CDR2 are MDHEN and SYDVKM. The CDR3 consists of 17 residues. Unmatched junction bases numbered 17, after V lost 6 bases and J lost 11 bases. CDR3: CASSTARLAGERNKQFF. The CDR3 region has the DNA TGTGCCAGCAGCACCGCCCGACTAGCGGGAGAGAGAAATAAGCAGTTCTTC.

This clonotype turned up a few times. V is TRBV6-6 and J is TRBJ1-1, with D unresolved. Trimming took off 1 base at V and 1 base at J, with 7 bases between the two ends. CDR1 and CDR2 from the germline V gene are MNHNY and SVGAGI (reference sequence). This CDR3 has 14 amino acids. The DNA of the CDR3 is TGTGCCAGCAGTTACTGGGCAGGGAACACTGAAGCTTTCTTT. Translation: CASSYWAGNTEAFF.

In DNA form, the CDR3 reads TGTGCCATCAGTGATCGTGGGGGAAGGGCTGAAGCTTTCTTT. Protein: CAISDRGGRAEAFF. The V and J genes are TRBV10-3 and TRBJ1-1, with D possibly being TRBD1 (5 bases). This CDR3 comprises 14 residues. CDR1 ENHRY and CDR2 SYGVKD come from the germline V gene. Trimming removed 3 bases at V and 6 bases at J, with 14 bases between.

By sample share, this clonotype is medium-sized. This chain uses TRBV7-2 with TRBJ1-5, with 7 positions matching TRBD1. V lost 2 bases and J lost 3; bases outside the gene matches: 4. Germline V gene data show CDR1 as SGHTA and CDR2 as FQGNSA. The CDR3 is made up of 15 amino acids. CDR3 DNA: TGTGCCAGCAGCTTACCGGGACAGTACAATCAGCCCCAGCATTTT. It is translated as CASSLPGQYNQPQHF.

This chain's CDR3 is CASSFNYQETQYF. The CDR3 DNA sequence: TGTGCCAGCAGTTTCAACTACCAAGAGACCCAGTACTTC. The chain recombines TRBV12-3 or TRBV12-4 with TRBJ2-5; D unresolved. The V and J ends lost 3 bases and 0 bases respectively, with 5 bases between them. The CDR3 extends over 13 amino acids.

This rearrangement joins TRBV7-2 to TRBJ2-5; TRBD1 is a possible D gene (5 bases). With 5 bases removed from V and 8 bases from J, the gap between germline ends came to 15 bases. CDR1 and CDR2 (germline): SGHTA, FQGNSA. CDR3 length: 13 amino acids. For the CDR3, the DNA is TGTGCCAGCAGCCAGACAGCGAAGGGCACCCAGTACTTC. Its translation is CASSQTAKGTQYF.

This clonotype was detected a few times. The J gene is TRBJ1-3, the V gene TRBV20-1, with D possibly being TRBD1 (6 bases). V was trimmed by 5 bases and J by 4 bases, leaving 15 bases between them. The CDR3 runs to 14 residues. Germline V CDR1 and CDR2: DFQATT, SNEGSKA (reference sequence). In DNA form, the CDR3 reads TGCAGTGCTTTCGATACAGGGAGAGGAAACACCATATATTTT. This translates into CSAFDTGRGNTIYF.

The CDR3 protein is CSAREASTDTQYF. The DNA of the CDR3 is TGCAGTGCTAGAGAGGCCAGCACAGATACGCAGTATTTT. The chain recombines TRBV20-1 with TRBJ2-3, with D hard to call. Germline V lookup: CDR1 DFQATT, CDR2 SNEGSKA (reference sequence). V was pared by 0 bases and J by 0 bases, with 4 bases between. The CDR3 has 13 amino acids.

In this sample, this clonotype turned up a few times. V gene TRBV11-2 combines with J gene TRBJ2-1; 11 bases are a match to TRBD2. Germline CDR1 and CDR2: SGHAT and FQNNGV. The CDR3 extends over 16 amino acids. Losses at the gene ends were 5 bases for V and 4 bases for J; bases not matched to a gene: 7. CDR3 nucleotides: TGTGCCAGCAGCCGACGGACTAGCGGGCTTTACAATGAGCAGTTCTTC. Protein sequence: CASSRRTSGLYNEQFF.

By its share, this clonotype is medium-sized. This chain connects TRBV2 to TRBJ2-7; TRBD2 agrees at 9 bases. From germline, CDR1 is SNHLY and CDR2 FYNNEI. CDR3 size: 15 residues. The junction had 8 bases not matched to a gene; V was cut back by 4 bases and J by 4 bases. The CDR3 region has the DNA TGTGCCAGCAGTGCGACTAGCGGAAGCAGGTACGAGCAGTACTTC. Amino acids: CASSATSGSRYEQYF.

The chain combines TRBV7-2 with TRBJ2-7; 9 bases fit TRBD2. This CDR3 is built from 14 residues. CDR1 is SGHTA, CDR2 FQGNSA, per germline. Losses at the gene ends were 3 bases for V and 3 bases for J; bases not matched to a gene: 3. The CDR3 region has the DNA TGTGCCAGCAGCTTTACTAGCGGGTTCTACGAGCAGTACTTC. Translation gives CASSFTSGFYEQYF.

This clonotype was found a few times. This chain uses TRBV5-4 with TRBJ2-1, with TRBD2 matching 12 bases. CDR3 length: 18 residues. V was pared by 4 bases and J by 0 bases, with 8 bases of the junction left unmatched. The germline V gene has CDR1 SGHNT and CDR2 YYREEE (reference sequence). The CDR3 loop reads CASSLGTSGSHSYNEQFF. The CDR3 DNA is TGTGCCAGCAGCCTAGGGACTAGCGGGTCCCACTCCTACAATGAGCAGTTCTTC. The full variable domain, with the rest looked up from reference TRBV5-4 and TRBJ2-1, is ETGVTQSPTHLIKTRGQQVTLRCSSQSGHNTVSWYQQALGQGPQFIFQYYREEENGRGNFPPRFSGLQFPNYSSELNVNALELDDSALYLCASSLGTSGSHSYNEQFFGPGTRLTVL.

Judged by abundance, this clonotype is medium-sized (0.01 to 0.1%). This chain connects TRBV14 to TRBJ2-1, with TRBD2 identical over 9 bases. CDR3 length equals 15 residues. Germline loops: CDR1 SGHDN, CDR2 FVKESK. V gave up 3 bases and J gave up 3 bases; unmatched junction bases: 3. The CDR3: CASSQGLAHYNEQFF. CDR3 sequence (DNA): TGTGCCAGCAGCCAGGGACTAGCTCACTACAATGAGCAGTTCTTC. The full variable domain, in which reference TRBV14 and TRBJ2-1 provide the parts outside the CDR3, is EAGVTQFPSHSVIEKGQTVTLRCDPISGHDNLYWYRRVMGKEIKFLLHFVKESKQDESGMPNNRFLAERTGGTYSTLKVQPAELEDSGVYFCASSQGLAHYNEQFFGPGTRLTVL.

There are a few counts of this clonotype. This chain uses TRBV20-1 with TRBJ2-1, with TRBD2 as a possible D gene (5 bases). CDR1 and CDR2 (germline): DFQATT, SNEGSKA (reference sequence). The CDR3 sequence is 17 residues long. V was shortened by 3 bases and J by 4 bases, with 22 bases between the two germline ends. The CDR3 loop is CSASASMFGFSYNEQFF. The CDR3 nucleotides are TGCAGTGCTAGTGCTAGCATGTTCGGTTTTTCTTACAATGAGCAGTTCTTC.